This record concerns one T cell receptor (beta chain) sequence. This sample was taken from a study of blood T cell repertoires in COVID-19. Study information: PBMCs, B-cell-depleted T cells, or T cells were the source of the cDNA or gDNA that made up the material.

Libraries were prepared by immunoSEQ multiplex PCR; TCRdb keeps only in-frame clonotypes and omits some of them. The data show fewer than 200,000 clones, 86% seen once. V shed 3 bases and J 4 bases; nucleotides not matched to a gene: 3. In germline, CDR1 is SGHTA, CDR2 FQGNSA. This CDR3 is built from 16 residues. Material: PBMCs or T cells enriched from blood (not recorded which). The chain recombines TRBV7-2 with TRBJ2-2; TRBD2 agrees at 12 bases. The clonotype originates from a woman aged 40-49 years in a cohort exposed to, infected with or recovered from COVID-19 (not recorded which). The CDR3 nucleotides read TGTGCCAGCAGCTTTTCTAGCGGGAGGGCCACCGGGGAGCTGTTTTTT. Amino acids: CASSFSSGRATGELFF.